This T cell receptor beta chain was observed in a study of identical twins. TCRdb re-analysed the 5' RACE reads in MiXCR, keeping a single row per CDR3 protein. The sample contains around 300,000 distinct CDR3 sequences, approximately 8.5% of which appear only once. The sample holds a few counts of this clonotype. This same sample was also part of a study on yellow fever vaccine responses in identical twins.

This receptor was obtained from a woman between 18 and 30 years old in good health. Material: memory (CD45RO+) T cells sorted from blood.

Here the CDR3 reads CASSLEAGHSSYNEQFF. CDR3 coding DNA: TGTGCCAGCAGCTTAGAGGCCGGACATAGCTCCTACAATGAGCAGTTCTTC. This chain joins TRBV7-6 and TRBJ2-1; D may be TRBD1 (5 bases). The CDR3 extends over 17 amino acids. CDR1 is SGHVS and CDR2 is FNYEAQ in the germline V gene. V was cut by 1 base and J by 0 bases, with 13 bases left in between.